This T cell receptor (beta chain) was observed in a study of multiple sclerosis patients with progressive multifocal leukoencephalopathy. General study results and limits: It is unclear whether the findings reflect JC virus infection or general immunocompromise. Lower normalized Shannon entropy suggested reduced TRB diversity in most PML patients.

As concerns this clone: Its antigen is not known.

Produced via immunoSEQ multiplex PCR; TCRdb's table is partial and in-frame only. This repertoire shows tens of thousands of clones, approximately 92% found once; its top ten account for around 1.8%. As for time point: before natalizumab initiation. T0 refers to blood drawn before natalizumab was first infused. V shed 0 bases, J shed 5 bases, and the junction held 8 bases outside the gene matches. The CDR3 is 16 amino acids. Germline V gives CDR1 SGHRS, CDR2 YFSETQ. Sequencing used PBMCs. This clonotype originated in a man younger than 45 with multiple sclerosis. The J gene is TRBJ2-3, the V gene TRBV5-1; 8 bases align to TRBD1. CDR3 region: CASSLAGGEFGDTQYF. CDR3 nucleotides: TGCGCCAGCAGCTTGGCAGGGGGCGAGTTCGGAGATACGCAGTATTTT.